The clone carrying this T cell receptor (beta chain) has only a few counts. Allocation to cohorts depended on clinical history reported by the participants. What the recovered Cohort 3 donors had was two negative PCRs, clearance, or symptom resolution. This entry belongs to a study of blood T cell repertoires in COVID-19. TCRdb's copy holds only in-frame clones and misses some; the assay was immunoSEQ multiplex PCR. The sample yields about 260,000 clones, 86% seen once. Trimming at V came to 2 bases and at J to 0 bases, leaving 9 bases not matched to a gene. The CDR3 loop spans 20 amino acids. Germline loops: CDR1 MGHRA, CDR2 YSYEKL.

The sequenced material came from PBMCs or T cells enriched from blood (not recorded which). The genes are TRBV4-1 and TRBJ2-1; 14 bases match TRBD2. This receptor was obtained from a woman aged 45-60 years who had recovered from COVID-19. CDR3 in DNA: TGCGCCAGCAGCCAAAGTACCGGGACTAGCGGGAGAGGCTCCTACAATGAGCAGTTCTTC. Protein: CASSQSTGTSGRGSYNEQFF.